This TCR beta chain was sequenced for a study of regulatory T cells in long-lasting Graves disease. Study-wide results and limits: Persistent disease was associated with favored TRBV28 usage and with favored use of TRBJ1-2 and TRBJ2-5.

Regarding time point: newly diagnosed GD, antithyroid drugs for less than 3 months. Making the TCR library involved RNA that had been extracted from PBMCs. This clonotype was found a few times. Its target is not known. The CDR3 is 14 residues long. Unmatched junction bases numbered 7, after V lost 4 bases and J lost 5 bases. CDR1 and CDR2 (germline): SGHNT, YENEEA. CDR3-region Arm-PCR and iRepertoire HTBI primers produced the TCR beta libraries. Each CDR3 protein is one row after TCRdb ran MiXCR on the multiplex PCR reads. This sample has approximately 400,000 distinct CDR3 sequences, with around a sixth found just once.

The clonotype comes from a female donor with Graves disease. The V and J genes are TRBV11-3 and TRBJ2-5; 7 nucleotides align to TRBD1. This specimen consisted of peripheral blood mononuclear cells (PBMCs), obtained at new diagnosis, from a patient treated with antithyroid drugs. The CDR3 bases are TGTGCCAGCAGCTCTAGGGGGCGCGAGGAGACCCAGTACTTC. Amino acids: CASSSRGREETQYF. Combining the CDR3 with reference TRBV11-3 and TRBJ2-5 gives the whole variable domain EAGVVQSPRYKIIEKKQPVAFWCNPISGHNTLYWYLQNLGQGPELLIRYENEEAVDDSQLPKDRFSAERLKGVDSTLKIQPAELGDSAVYLCASSSRGREETQYFGPGTRLLVL.